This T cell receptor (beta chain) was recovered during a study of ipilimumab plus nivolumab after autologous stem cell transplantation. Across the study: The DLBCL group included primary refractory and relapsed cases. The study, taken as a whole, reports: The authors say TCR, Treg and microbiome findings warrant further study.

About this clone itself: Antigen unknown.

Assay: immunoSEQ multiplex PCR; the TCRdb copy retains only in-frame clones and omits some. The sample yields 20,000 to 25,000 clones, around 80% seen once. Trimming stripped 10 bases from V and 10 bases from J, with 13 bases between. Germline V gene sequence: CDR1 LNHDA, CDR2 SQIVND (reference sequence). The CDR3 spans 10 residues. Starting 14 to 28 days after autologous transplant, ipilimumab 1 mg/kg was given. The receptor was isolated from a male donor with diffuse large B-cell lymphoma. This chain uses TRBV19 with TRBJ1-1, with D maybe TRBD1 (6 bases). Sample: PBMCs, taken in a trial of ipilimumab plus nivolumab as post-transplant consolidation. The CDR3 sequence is CATGASRAFF. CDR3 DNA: TGTGCCACGGGGGCTAGTAGAGCTTTCTTT.